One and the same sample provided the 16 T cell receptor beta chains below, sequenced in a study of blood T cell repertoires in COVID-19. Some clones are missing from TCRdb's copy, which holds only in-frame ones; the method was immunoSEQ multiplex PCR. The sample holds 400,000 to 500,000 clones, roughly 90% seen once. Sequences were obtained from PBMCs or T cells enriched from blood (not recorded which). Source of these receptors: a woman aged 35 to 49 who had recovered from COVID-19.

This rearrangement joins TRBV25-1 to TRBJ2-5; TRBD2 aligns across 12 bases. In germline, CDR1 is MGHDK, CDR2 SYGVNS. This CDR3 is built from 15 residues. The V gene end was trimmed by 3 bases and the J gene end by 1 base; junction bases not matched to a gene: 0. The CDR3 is CASSEGLAGQETQYF. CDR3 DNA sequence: TGTGCCAGCAGTGAGGGACTAGCGGGCCAAGAGACCCAGTACTTC.

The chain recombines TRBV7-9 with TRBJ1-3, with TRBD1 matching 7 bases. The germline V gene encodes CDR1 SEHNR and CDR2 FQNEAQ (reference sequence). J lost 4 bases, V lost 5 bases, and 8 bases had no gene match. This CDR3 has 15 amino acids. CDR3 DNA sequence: TGTGCCAGCAGCGTACCGACAGGGTCAGGAAACACCATATATTTT. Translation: CASSVPTGSGNTIYF.

The CDR3 nucleotides are TGTGCCAGCAGCTCAGGGGGGACAGGGTCTTACTATGGCTACACCTTC. Translated: CASSSGGTGSYYGYTF. The gene calls are TRBV13 and TRBJ1-2; 9 nucleotides agree with TRBD1. Germline V CDR1 and CDR2: PRHDT, FYEKMQ (reference sequence). Trimming cost V 4 bases and J 3 bases; bases outside gene matches: 9. The CDR3 has 16 amino acids.

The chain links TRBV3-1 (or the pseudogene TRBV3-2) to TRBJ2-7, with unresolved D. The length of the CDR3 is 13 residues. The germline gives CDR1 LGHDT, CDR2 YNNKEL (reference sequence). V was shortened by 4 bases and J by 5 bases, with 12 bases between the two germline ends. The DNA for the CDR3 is TGTGCCAGCAGCCCACCTATGGGCAACGAGCAGTACTTC. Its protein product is CASSPPMGNEQYF.

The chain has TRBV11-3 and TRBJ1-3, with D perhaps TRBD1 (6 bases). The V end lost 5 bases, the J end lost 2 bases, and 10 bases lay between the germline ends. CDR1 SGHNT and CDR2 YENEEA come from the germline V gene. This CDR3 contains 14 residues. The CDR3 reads CASSPYRAGNTIYF. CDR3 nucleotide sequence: TGTGCCAGCAGCCCATACAGGGCTGGAAACACCATATATTTT.

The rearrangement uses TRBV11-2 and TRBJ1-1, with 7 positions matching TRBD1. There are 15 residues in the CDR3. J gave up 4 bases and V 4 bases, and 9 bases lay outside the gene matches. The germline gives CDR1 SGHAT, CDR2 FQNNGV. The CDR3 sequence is CASSSRTGDITEAFF. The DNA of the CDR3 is TGTGCCAGCAGCTCCAGGACAGGTGATATCACTGAAGCTTTCTTT. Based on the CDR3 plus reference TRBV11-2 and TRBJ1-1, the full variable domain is EAGVAQSPRYKIIEKRQSVAFWCNPISGHATLYWYQQILGQGPKLLIQFQNNGVVDDSQLPKDRFSAERLKGVDSTLKIQPAKLEDSAVYLCASSSRTGDITEAFFGQGTRLTVV.

CDR3 protein: CSFYQGEAFF. The CDR3 DNA reads TGCAGCTTTTACCAGGGTGAAGCTTTCTTT. The chain has TRBV29-1 and TRBJ1-1, with a possible D match to TRBD1 (5 bases). CDR3 length: 10 amino acids. V was trimmed by 8 bases and J by 7 bases, leaving 11 bases between them. The germline gives CDR1 SQVTM, CDR2 ANQGSEA.

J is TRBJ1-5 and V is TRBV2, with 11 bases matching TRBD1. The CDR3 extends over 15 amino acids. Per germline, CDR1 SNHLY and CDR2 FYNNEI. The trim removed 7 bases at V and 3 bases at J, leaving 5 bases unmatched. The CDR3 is CASNPGQGDNQPQHF. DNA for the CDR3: TGTGCCAGCAATCCGGGACAGGGGGACAATCAGCCCCAGCATTTT.

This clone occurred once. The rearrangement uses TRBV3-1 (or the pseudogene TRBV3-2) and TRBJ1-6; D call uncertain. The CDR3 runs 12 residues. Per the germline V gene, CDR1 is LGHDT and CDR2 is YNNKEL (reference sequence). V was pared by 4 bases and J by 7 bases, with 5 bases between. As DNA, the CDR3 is TGTGCCAGCAGCCTTCTGAATTCACCCCTCCACTTT. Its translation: CASSLLNSPLHF.

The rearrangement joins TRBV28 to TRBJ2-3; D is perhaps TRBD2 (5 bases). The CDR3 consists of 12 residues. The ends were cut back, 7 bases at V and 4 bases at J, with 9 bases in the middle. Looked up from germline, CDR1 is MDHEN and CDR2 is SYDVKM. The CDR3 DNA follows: TGTGCCAGCAAGCTTAGCGCAGATACGCAGTATTTT. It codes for CASKLSADTQYF.

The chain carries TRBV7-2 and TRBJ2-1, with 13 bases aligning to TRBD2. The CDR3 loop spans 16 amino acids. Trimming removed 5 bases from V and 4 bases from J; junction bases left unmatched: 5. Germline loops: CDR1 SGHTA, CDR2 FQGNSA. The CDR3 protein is CASSRRLAGGYNEQFF. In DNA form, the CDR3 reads TGTGCCAGCAGCCGCAGACTAGCGGGAGGATACAATGAGCAGTTCTTC.

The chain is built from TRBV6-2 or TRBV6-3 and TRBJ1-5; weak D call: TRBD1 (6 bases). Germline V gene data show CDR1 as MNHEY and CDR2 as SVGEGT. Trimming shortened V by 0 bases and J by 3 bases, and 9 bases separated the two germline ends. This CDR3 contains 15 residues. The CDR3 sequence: CASSYSAGANQPQHF. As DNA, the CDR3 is TGTGCCAGCAGTTACTCGGCAGGGGCCAATCAGCCCCAGCATTTT.

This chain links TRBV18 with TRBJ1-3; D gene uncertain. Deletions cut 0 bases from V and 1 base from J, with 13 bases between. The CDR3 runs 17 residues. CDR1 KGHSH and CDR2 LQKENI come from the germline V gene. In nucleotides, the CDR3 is TGTGCCAGCTCACCACCGGGAGCAAGGAATTCTGGAAACACCATATATTTT. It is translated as CASSPPGARNSGNTIYF.

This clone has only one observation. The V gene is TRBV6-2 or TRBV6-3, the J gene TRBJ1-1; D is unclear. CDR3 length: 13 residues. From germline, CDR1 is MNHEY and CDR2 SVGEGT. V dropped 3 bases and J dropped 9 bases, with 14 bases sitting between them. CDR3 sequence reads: CASSYFAGSQAFF. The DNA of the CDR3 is TGTGCCAGCAGTTATTTCGCCGGGTCACAAGCTTTCTTT.

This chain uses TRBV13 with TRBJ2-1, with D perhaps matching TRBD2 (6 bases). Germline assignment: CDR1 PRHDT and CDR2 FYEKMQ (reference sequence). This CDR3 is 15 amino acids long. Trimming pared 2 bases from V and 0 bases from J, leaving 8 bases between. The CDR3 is CASSLLTSSYNEQFF. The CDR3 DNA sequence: TGTGCCAGCAGCTTACTGACTAGCTCCTACAATGAGCAGTTCTTC.

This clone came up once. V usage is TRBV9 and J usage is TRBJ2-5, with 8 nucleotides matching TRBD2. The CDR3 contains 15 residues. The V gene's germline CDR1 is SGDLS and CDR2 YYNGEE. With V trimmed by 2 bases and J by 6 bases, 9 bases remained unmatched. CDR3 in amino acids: CASSVSSGSVQTQYF. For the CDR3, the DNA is TGTGCCAGCAGCGTGTCAAGCGGGAGCGTACAGACCCAGTACTTC.